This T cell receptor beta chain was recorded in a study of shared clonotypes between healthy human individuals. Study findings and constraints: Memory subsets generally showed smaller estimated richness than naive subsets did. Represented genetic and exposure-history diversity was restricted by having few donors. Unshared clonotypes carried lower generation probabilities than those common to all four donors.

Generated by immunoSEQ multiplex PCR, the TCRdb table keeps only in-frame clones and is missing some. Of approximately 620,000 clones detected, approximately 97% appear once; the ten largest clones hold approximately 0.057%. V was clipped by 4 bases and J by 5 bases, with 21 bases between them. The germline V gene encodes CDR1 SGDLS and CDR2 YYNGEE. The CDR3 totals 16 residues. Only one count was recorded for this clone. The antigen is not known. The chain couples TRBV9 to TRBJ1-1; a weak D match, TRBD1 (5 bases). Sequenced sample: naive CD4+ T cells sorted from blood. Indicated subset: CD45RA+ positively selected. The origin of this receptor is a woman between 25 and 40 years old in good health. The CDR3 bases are TGTGCCAGCAGCCCCCTAGGGCAGGGCCGAGGGACTGAAGCTTTCTTT. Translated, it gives CASSPLGQGRGTEAFF.